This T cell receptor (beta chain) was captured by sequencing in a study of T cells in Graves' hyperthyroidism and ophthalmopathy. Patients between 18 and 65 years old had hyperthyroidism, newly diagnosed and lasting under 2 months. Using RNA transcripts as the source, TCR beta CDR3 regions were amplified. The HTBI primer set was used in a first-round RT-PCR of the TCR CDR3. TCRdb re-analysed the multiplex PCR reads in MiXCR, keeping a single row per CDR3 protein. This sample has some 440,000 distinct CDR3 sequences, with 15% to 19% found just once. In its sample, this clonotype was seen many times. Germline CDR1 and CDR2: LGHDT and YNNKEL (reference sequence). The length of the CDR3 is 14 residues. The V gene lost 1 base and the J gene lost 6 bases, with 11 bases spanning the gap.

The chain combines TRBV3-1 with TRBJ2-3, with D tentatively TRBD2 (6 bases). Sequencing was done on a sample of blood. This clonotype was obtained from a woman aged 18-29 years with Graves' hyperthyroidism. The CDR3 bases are TGTGCCAGCAGCCAAGCGGGGGTAGGGGATACGCAGTATTTT. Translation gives CASSQAGVGDTQYF.